The clone carrying this T cell receptor beta chain has just a few counts. The antigen remains undetermined. This entry comes from a study of T cell repertoires in cytomegalovirus infection. About the research overall: Recently identified HLA-C-restricted CMV epitopes and well-studied HLA-B-restricted CMV epitopes were used by the study. It can be stated that public TCR beta signatures indicated CMV infection as well as a matching HLA type. Study-level findings and limits: HLA-C-restricted CMV clonotypes gave the most frequent clonotype in two of eight donors.

The CDR3 loop spans 14 amino acids. Between the trimmed V and J ends, which lost 0 bases and 2 bases, there was a span of 7 bases. Germline CDR1 MNHEY, CDR2 SMNVEV (reference sequence). TCRdb redid the calling of the reads with MiXCR, one entry per CDR3 protein. This sample carries about 47,000 distinct CDR3 sequences, around 20% of them seen once, and the ten largest clones take roughly 78%. The chain employs TRBV27 and TRBJ2-5; D not resolved. Sequences were derived from CD8+ T cells from cultured PBMCs, sampled from culture after CMV antigen stimulation. This clonotype was obtained from a human donor in good health (CMV status not recorded). Some clones in this sample may be carry-over from other donors' samples. CDR3 bases: TGTGCCAGCAGTTTATCAGCCAGGCAAGAGACCCAGTACTTC. This sequence encodes CASSLSARQETQYF.